Sequencing of this T cell receptor (beta chain) was carried out in a study of shared clonotypes between healthy human individuals. Across the study: Researchers assigned three CD4 naive, three CD4 memory, two CD8 naive and one CD8 memory plate to each donor.

The authors' processing: ImmunoSEQ supplied junction-only sequences lacking quality scores, so filtering was different. The repertoire was sequenced with immunoSEQ multiplex PCR; TCRdb's copy has only in-frame clones and lacks some. V, J and clone size are those of that table, while D and trimming were read from the DNA. The sample contains 400,000 or so clones, about 96% of which appear only once. CD8 memory pooled CD45RO+ cells and CCR7-negative CD45RA+ TemRA cells. The CDR3 extends over 11 amino acids. The V gene's germline CDR1 is GTSNPN and CDR2 SVGIG (reference sequence). The sequencing input was memory CD8+ T cells sorted from blood. Regarding subset: CD45RO+ cells pooled with CCR7-negative TemRA cells. The receptor was derived from a man aged 25-45 years in good health. The V and J genes are TRBV30 and TRBJ1-1; the D gene is possibly TRBD1 (5 bases). CDR3 sequence: CAGVWGPTAFF. The CDR3 coding sequence is TGTGCGGGGGTTTGGGGACCGACAGCTTTCTTT. Filled out from reference TRBV30 and TRBJ1-1, the complete variable domain reads SQTIHQWPATLVQPVGSPLSLECTVEGTSNPNLYWYRQAAGRGLQLLFYSVGIGQISSEVPQNLSASRPQDRQFILSSKKLLLSDSGFYLCAGVWGPTAFFGQGTRLTVV.